These T cell receptor beta chains were read from a single sample in a study of cytomegalovirus exposure and HLA in healthy donors. Using immunoSEQ multiplex PCR, the repertoire was profiled, and TCRdb retains in-frame clones only, with some absent. The repertoire holds fewer than 200,000 clones, with approximately 71% as singletons. The source material was PBMCs. These receptors originate from a girl under 18 in good health and CMV-seronegative. Each CDR3 is given with its conserved first and last residue. D genes are given only for firm matches. Size tells how often a clone was seen (once, few, many) or the class of an expanded clone, and some rows leave it out.

abundance,j_gene,v_gene,d_gene,CDR3nt,CDR3aa
.,TRBJ2-7,TRBV4-1,.,TGCGCCAGCAGCCAAGCGAGGGACTCCTACGAGCAGTACTTC,CASSQARDSYEQYF
.,TRBJ1-2,TRBV7-2,TRBD1,TGTGCCAGCAGCTCTTCCGGGACAGGGGGCTTTGCTGGCTACACCTTC,CASSSSGTGGFAGYTF
few,TRBJ1-5,TRBV11-2,.,TGTGCCAGCAGCTTAGGGACAATCGGCAATCAGCCCCAGCATTTT,CASSLGTIGNQPQHF
.,TRBJ2-3,TRBV19,.,TGTGCCAGTAAGAATCAGGGGGATGCGGGACCCACAGATACGCAGTATTTT,CASKNQGDAGPTDTQYF
.,TRBJ2-5,TRBV30,TRBD2,TGTGCCTGGAGTCATAGCGGGGGGGCTGCAGAGACCCAGTACTTC,CAWSHSGGAAETQYF
.,TRBJ1-1,TRBV4-1,.,TGCGCCAGCAGCCCTGGGGGGAGAGCTTTCTTT,CASSPGGRAFF
few,TRBJ2-1,TRBV4-1,.,TGCGCCAGCAGCCAATTTTCCAGGGAAGAGCAGTTCTTC,CASSQFSREEQFF
.,TRBJ1-5,TRBV4-1,TRBD1,TGCGCCAGCAGCCAAGATCCACAAGGACAGGGGGATCAGCCCCAGCATTTT,CASSQDPQGQGDQPQHF
few,TRBJ1-1,TRBV19,.,TGTGCCAGTAGTATAGTAGAGAACCCGAGGGTCACTGAAGCTTTCTTT,CASSIVENPRVTEAFF
few,TRBJ1-1,TRBV5-6,.,TGTGCCAGCACCACCTTGGGACTAAAGAACACTGAAGCTTTCTTT,CASTTLGLKNTEAFF
.,TRBJ2-1,TRBV5-4,.,TGTGCCAGCAGCGCGGGACAGCAAAGCTCCTACAATGAGCAGTTCTTC,CASSAGQQSSYNEQFF
.,TRBJ1-6,TRBV6-4,TRBD1,TGTGCCAGCAGTCCCGACAGGGATTCACCCCTCCACTTT,CASSPDRDSPLHF
.,TRBJ1-1,TRBV6-1,.,TGTGCCAGCAGTGAAGGGGGCCGGGGGACTGAAGCTTTCTTT,CASSEGGRGTEAFF
.,TRBJ2-3,TRBV18,.,TGTGCCAGCGCTTCGGCGGGCACAGATACGCAGTATTTT,CASASAGTDTQYF
.,TRBJ2-7,TRBV7-9,TRBD1,TGTGCCAGCAGCCCAAGGGGGCGCGATTACGAGCAGTACTTC,CASSPRGRDYEQYF
once,TRBJ1-5,TRBV19,TRBD1,TGTGCCAGTAGTTATTCAGGACAGGGCAATCAGCCCCAGCATTTT,CASSYSGQGNQPQHF
.,TRBJ2-7,TRBV11-2,.,TGTGCCAGCAGCCTGTTTCAGGGGACCTACGAGCAGTACTTC,CASSLFQGTYEQYF
.,TRBJ1-1,TRBV7-6,.,TGTGCCAGCAGCTTGAAACTGGAGGCTGAAGCTTTCTTT,CASSLKLEAEAFF
.,TRBJ1-4,TRBV4-1,TRBD1,TGCGCCAGCAGCCCCGAGGGACAGCAAAATGAAAAACTGTTTTTT,CASSPEGQQNEKLFF
.,TRBJ2-3,TRBV18,TRBD1,TGTGCCAGCTCCGGGACAGGGTCCACAGATACGCAGTATTTT,CASSGTGSTDTQYF
few,TRBJ2-7,TRBV6-5,.,TGTGCCAGCAGCCGCGGGCCCCTCCAGGAGCAGTACTTC,CASSRGPLQEQYF
few,TRBJ2-5,TRBV18,TRBD1,TGTGCCAGCTCACCACCTGGGACAGCGTTTACACAAGAGACCCAGTACTTC,CASSPPGTAFTQETQYF
.,TRBJ2-1,TRBV5-1,TRBD2,TGCGCCAGCAGCTTGGAGGCAGGGAGGGATGAGCAGTTCTTC,CASSLEAGRDEQFF
.,TRBJ2-2,TRBV7-3,.,TGTGCCAGCGCGCCGACTAGTTTCACCGGGGAGCTGTTTTTT,CASAPTSFTGELFF
.,TRBJ1-5,TRBV30,.,TGTGCCCTAATGTCGGGGAACCAGCCCCAGCATTTT,CALMSGNQPQHF
.,TRBJ2-7,TRBV5-5,.,TGTGCCAGCAGCTCCGGCGCGGGGTCCTACGAGCAGTACTTC,CASSSGAGSYEQYF
.,TRBJ1-3,TRBV29-1,.,TGCAGCGTTAAGAGTTTGACTGGAAACACCATATATTTT,CSVKSLTGNTIYF
.,TRBJ2-5,TRBV5-1,TRBD2,TGCGCCGGCAGCTGGGCGGGGGCCAGCGGGGGGGAGACCCAGTACTTC,CAGSWAGASGGETQYF
.,TRBJ1-1,TRBV7-9,TRBD1,TGTGCCAGCAGCTTGGCACAGGGGATCAACACTGAAGCTTTCTTT,CASSLAQGINTEAFF
.,TRBJ1-3,TRBV7-9,.,TGTGCCAGCAGCTTCCGCCAGGGCGCGACCTCTGGAAACACCATATATTTT,CASSFRQGATSGNTIYF
few,TRBJ1-1,TRBV5-1,TRBD1,TGCGCCAGCAGCCTCCAGCAGGACAGGGTGGGTGAAGCTTTCTTT,CASSLQQDRVGEAFF
.,TRBJ2-7,TRBV6-5,TRBD1,TGTGCCAGCAGTTACCGGGACAGGGGGATCTACGAGCAGTACTTC,CASSYRDRGIYEQYF
.,TRBJ2-1,TRBV25-1,.,TGTGCCAGCAATTTTGCGGGGAATCACAATGAGCAGTTCTTC,CASNFAGNHNEQFF
.,TRBJ1-1,TRBV29-1,.,TGCAGCGTCGCGGACACAGCGGGAGGGGCTGAAGCTTTCTTT,CSVADTAGGAEAFF
once,TRBJ2-2,TRBV18,.,TGTGCCAGCTCACCACTTGGGGGCCCAAACACCGGGGAGCTGTTTTTT,CASSPLGGPNTGELFF
.,TRBJ2-7,TRBV29-1,TRBD1,TGCAGCGTCCTGAAACAGGGGTGGTACGAGCAGTACTTC,CSVLKQGWYEQYF
.,TRBJ2-2,TRBV5-4,TRBD2,TGTGCCAGCAGCTTGGTTCTAGCGGGCACCGGGGAGCTGTTTTTT,CASSLVLAGTGELFF
few,TRBJ1-2,TRBV6-4,.,TGTGCCAGCAGTGGCGAAGGAGGGTTCGGGAGCTACACCTTC,CASSGEGGFGSYTF
few,TRBJ1-2,TRBV10-3,TRBD1,TGTGCCATCAGTGAACAGGGGGGCGGCTACACCTTC,CAISEQGGGYTF
.,TRBJ2-2,TRBV2,TRBD2,TGTGCCAGCCGCAGGGAGGGGTCCAACACCGGGGAGCTGTTTTTT,CASRREGSNTGELFF
.,TRBJ2-3,TRBV7-3,.,TGTGCCAGCAGCCTACTACAAGTAACTAGCACAGATACGCAGTATTTT,CASSLLQVTSTDTQYF
.,TRBJ1-1,TRBV30,.,TGTGCCTGGAAAACGGTACAGTGGAACACTGAAGCTTTCTTT,CAWKTVQWNTEAFF
.,TRBJ2-1,TRBV29-1,TRBD2,TGCAGCGTCGACGAGGGGACTAGAGGCGGGGGTCGTGAGAATGAGCAGTTCTTC,CSVDEGTRGGGRENEQFF
few,TRBJ2-3,TRBV2,TRBD2,TGTGCCAGCAGTGACCAAGGAACTAGCGGGGGGGGAAAAGATACGCAGTATTTT,CASSDQGTSGGGKDTQYF
.,TRBJ2-3,TRBV5-1,.,TGCGCCAGCAAGCGAGACTCAAGCACAGATACGCAGTATTTT,CASKRDSSTDTQYF
.,TRBJ2-7,TRBV5-1,TRBD2,TGCGCCAGCAGCTATGGGCGGGGGGGCCTCTACGAGCAGTACTTC,CASSYGRGGLYEQYF
.,TRBJ1-4,TRBV6-5,TRBD1,TGTGCCAGCAGTGGAACAGGGGTGGCTAATGAAAAACTGTTTTTT,CASSGTGVANEKLFF
few,TRBJ2-7,TRBV11-2,.,TGTGCCAGCGGATCCTACAGTAATGAGCAGTACTTC,CASGSYSNEQYF